The 2 T cell receptor beta chains below were found in one sample sequenced in a study of T cell repertoires in cytomegalovirus infection (dated by TCRdb to between 2018 and 2021). The data were produced on an Illumina HiSeq 1500. TCRdb took the public reads, trimmed them with fastp at Q25, ran MiXCR for clone calling and kept in-frame beta chains. Each record represents a unique CDR3 protein, reported with the most common genes and DNA among its rows. The sample table shows more than 85,000 distinct CDR3 sequences, and roughly 30% are seen once. 80% to 90% of the sample belongs to the ten largest clones. What this sample's treatment or condition label stands for: in vitro stimulation with specific CMV peptide epitopes to enrich CMV-specific T cells. These receptors have no identified antigens. This specimen consisted of CD8+ T cells from cultured PBMCs, obtained from culture after CMV antigen stimulation. The receptors come from a human donor in good health (CMV status not recorded). Some clones in this sample may be carry-over from other donors' samples.

The chain joins TRBV7-9 to TRBJ2-5, with TRBD2 identical over 7 bases. CDR1 is SEHNR and CDR2 is FQNEAQ in the germline V gene (reference sequence). J gave up 0 bases and V 6 bases, and 7 bases lay outside the gene matches. This CDR3 is 15 amino acids long. The CDR3 region has the DNA TGTGCCAGCAGATCCGGGACTACATACCAAGAGACCCAGTACTTC. Residues: CASRSGTTYQETQYF.

The chain links TRBV7-3 to TRBJ2-7; TRBD2 matches at 7 bases. The CDR3 loop spans 14 amino acids. Losses at the gene ends were 1 base for V and 4 bases for J; bases not matched to a gene: 4. Germline V gene data show CDR1 as SGHTA and CDR2 as FQGTGA. DNA of the CDR3: TGTGCCAGCAGCTTAATGGGAGGGGAGTACGAGCAGTACTTC. It translates to CASSLMGGEYEQYF.